The text below deals with one T cell receptor beta chain. What it binds is unknown. In germline, CDR1 is SNHLY, CDR2 FYNNEI. The ends lost 8 bases at V and 3 bases at J; junction bases unmatched: 15. This CDR3 is built from 17 residues. Using quantitative 5'-RACE with molecular barcodes, the authors made TCR beta libraries. A single record per CDR3 protein comes from TCRdb applying MiXCR to the 5' RACE reads. The sample yields around 320,000 distinct CDR3 sequences, under 25% seen once. The data originate from a study of CD8 T cells in ankylosing spondylitis. General observations from the study: A TCR beta motif of 7 to 9 highly homologous variants seemed to mark ankylosing spondylitis blood. The authors found the disease-linked clones to be CD8+ and relatively rare in peripheral blood.

V gene TRBV2 combines with J gene TRBJ2-7; 11 nucleotides line up with TRBD2. The sequence derives from a female donor with ankylosing spondylitis or in good health (not recorded which). Sequenced sample: blood, either unsorted or a sorted T cell fraction (not recorded which). The CDR3 DNA follows: TGTGCCAGCGCCATAGCGGGAGGGCCCTACTTTTACTACGAGCAGTACTTC. It yields the protein CASAIAGGPYFYYEQYF.